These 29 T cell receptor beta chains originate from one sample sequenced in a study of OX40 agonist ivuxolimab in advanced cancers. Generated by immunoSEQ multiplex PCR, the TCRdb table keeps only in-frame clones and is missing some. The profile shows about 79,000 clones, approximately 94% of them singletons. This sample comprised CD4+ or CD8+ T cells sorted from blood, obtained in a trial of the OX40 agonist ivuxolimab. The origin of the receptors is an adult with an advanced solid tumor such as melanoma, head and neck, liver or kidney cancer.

The CDR3 DNA follows: TGTGCCAGCAGTTTGGGACAGGGGCTAAACTATGGCTACACCTTC. This codes for CASSLGQGLNYGYTF. J is TRBJ1-2 and V is TRBV6-6, with 10 bases fitting TRBD1. Germline V CDR1 and CDR2: MNHNY, SVGAGI (reference sequence). The J segment lost 2 bases and the V segment lost 4 bases, leaving 4 bases of the junction unmatched. The CDR3 contains 15 residues.

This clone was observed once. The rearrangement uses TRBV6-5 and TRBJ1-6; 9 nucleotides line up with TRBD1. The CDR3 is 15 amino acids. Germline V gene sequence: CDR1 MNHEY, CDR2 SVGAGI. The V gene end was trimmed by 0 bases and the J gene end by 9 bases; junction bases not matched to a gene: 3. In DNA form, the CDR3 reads TGTGCCAGCAGTTACTCTGACAGGGGGAGTTCACCCCTCCACTTT. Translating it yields CASSYSDRGSSPLHF.

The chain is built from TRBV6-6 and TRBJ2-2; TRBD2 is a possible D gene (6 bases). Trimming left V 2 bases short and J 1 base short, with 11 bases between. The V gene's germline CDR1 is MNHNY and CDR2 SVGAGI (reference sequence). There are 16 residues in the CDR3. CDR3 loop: CASSYGGAQNTGELFF. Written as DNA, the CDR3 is TGTGCCAGCAGTTACGGAGGGGCCCAGAACACCGGGGAGCTGTTTTTT.

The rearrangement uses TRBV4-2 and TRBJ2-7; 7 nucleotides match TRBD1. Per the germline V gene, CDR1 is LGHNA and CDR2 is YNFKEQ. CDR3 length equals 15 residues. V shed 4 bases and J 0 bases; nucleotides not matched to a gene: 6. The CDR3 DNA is TGTGCCAGCAGCCCTTACCGGGACAGCTCCTACGAGCAGTACTTC. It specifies CASSPYRDSSYEQYF.

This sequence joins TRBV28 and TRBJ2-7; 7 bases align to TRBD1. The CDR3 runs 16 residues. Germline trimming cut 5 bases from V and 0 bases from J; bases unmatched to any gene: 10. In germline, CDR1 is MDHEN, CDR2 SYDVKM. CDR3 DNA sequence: TGTGCCAGCAGTATCGCGGAAGGGGGCATCTCCTACGAGCAGTACTTC. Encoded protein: CASSIAEGGISYEQYF.

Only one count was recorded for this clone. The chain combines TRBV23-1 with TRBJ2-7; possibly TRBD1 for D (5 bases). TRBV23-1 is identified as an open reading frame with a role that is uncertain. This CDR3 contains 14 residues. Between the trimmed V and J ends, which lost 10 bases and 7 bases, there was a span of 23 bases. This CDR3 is CAKTPGPLREEQYF. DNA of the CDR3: TGCGCCAAAACCCCAGGGCCCCTACGCGAGGAGCAGTACTTC.

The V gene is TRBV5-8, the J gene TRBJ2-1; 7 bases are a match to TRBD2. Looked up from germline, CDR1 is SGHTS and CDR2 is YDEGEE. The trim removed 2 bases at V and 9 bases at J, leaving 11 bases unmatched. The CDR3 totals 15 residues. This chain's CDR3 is CASSFRSGKEAEQFF. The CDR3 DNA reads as TGTGCCAGCAGCTTTCGCAGCGGGAAGGAAGCTGAGCAGTTCTTC.

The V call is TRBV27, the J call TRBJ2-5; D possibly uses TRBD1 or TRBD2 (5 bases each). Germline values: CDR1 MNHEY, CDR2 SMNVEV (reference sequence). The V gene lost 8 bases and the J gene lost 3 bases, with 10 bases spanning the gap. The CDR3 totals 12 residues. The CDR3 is CASWGSEETQYF. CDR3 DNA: TGTGCCAGCTGGGGGTCGGAAGAGACCCAGTACTTC.

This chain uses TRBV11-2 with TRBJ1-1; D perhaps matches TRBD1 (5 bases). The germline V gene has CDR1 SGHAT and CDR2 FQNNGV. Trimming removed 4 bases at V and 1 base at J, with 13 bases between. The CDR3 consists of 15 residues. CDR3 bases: TGTGCCAGCAGCTGGGGGGAGGCGGGGAACACTGAAGCTTTCTTT. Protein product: CASSWGEAGNTEAFF. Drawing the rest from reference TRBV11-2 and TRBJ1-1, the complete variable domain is EAGVAQSPRYKIIEKRQSVAFWCNPISGHATLYWYQQILGQGPKLLIQFQNNGVVDDSQLPKDRFSAERLKGVDSTLKIQPAKLEDSAVYLCASSWGEAGNTEAFFGQGTRLTVV.

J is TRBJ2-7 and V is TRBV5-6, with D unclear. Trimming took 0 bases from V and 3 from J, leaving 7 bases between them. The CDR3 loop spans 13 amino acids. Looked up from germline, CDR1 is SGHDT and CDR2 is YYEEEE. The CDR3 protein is CASSLERDYEQYF. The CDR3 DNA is TGTGCCAGCAGCTTGGAGAGAGACTACGAGCAGTACTTC. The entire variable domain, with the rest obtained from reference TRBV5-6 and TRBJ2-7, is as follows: DAGVTQSPTHLIKTRGQQVTLRCSPKSGHDTVSWYQQALGQGPQFIFQYYEEEERQRGNFPDRFSGHQFPNYSSELNVNALLLGDSALYLCASSLERDYEQYFGPGTRLTVT.

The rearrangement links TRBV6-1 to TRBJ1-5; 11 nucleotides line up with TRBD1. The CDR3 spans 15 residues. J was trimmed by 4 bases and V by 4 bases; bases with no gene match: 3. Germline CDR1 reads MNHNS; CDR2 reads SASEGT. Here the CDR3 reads CASSGDRGRNQPQHF. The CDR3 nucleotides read TGTGCCAGCAGTGGGGACAGGGGGAGGAATCAGCCCCAGCATTTT.

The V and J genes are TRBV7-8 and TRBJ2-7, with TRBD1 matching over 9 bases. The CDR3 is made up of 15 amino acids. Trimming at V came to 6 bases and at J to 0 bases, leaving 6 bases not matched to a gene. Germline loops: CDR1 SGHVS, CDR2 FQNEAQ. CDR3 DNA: TGTGCCAGCAGTACTGGGACAGGGAGCTCCTACGAGCAGTACTTC. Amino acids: CASSTGTGSSYEQYF.

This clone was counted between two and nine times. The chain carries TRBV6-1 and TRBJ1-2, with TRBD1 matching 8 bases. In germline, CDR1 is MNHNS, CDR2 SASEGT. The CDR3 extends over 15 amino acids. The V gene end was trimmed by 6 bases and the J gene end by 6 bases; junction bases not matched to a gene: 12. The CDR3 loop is CASRTAGTGFDGYTF. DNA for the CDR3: TGTGCCAGCAGGACCGCCGGGACAGGTTTCGATGGCTACACCTTC.

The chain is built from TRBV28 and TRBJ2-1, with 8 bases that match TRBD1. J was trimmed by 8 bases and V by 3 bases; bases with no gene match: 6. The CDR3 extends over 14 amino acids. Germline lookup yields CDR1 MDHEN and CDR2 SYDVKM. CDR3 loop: CASSFAQGAHEQFF. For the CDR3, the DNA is TGTGCCAGCAGTTTCGCGCAGGGGGCGCATGAGCAGTTCTTC.

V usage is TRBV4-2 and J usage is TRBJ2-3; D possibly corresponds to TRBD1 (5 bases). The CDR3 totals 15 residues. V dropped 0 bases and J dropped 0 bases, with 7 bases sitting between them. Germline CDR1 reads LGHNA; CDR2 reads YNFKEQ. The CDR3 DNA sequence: TGTGCCAGCAGCCAAGAGGGGCGTAGCACAGATACGCAGTATTTT. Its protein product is CASSQEGRSTDTQYF.

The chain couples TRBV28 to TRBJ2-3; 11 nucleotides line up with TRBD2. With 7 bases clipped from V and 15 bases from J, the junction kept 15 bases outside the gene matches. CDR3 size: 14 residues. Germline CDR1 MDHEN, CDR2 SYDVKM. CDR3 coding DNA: TGTGCCAGCATCCAGGGTCGATTAGCGGGAGGGTATTATTTT. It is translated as CASIQGRLAGGYYF.

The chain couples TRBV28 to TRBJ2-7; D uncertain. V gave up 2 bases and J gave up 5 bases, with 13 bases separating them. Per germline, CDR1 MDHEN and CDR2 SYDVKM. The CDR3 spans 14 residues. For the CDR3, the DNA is TGTGCCAGCAGTTTAACGGTTGGAGACAACGAGCAGTACTTC. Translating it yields CASSLTVGDNEQYF.

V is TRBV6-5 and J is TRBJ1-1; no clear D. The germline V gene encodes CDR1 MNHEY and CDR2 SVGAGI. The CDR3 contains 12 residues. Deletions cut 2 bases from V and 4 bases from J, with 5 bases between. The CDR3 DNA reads TGTGCCAGCAGTTACGTGGCCACTGAAGCTTTCTTT. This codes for CASSYVATEAFF.

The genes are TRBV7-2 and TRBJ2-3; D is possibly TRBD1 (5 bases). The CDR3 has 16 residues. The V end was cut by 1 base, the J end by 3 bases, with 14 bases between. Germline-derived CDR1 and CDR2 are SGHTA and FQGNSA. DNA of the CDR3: TGTGCCAGCAGCTTAGATCCAAACAGGATAACAGATACGCAGTATTTT. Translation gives CASSLDPNRITDTQYF.

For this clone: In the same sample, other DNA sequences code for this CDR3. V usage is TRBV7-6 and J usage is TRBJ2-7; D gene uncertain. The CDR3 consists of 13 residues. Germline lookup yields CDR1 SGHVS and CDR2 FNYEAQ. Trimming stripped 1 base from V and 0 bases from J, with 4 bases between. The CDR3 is CASSLDGSYEQYF. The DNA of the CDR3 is TGTGCCAGCAGCTTAGACGGCTCCTACGAGCAGTACTTC. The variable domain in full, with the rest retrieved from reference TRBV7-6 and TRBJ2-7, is GAGVSQSPRYKVTKRGQDVALRCDPISGHVSLYWYRQALGQGPEFLTYFNYEAQQDKSGLPNDRFSAERPEGSISTLTIQRTEQRDSAMYRCASSLDGSYEQYFGPGTRLTVT.

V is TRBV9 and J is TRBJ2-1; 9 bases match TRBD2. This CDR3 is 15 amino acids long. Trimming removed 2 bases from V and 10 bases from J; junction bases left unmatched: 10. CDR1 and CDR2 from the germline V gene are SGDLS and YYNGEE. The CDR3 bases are TGTGCCAGCAGCGTGGGGACTAGCCGGGGGGACGAGCAGTTCTTC. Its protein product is CASSVGTSRGDEQFF.

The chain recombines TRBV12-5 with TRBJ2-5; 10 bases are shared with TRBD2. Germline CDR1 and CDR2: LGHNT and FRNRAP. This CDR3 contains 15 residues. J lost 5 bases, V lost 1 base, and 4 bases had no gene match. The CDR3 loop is CASGLGSGGAETQYF. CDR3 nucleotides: TGTGCTAGTGGTTTGGGCAGCGGGGGGGCTGAGACCCAGTACTTC.

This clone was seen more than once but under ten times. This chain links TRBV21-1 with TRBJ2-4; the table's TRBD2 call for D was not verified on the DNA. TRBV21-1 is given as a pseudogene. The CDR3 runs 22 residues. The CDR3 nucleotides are TGTGCCAGCAGCGTCCCCGGGACTAGCGGGAGGGCAGACCGGATAGCCAAAAACATTCAGTACTTC. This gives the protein CASSVPGTSGRADRIAKNIQYF.

This CDR3 reads CASSSAGRTEAFF. The DNA of the CDR3 is TGTGCCAGCAGTTCTGCAGGGCGCACTGAAGCTTTCTTT. The V gene is TRBV27, the J gene TRBJ1-1, with D perhaps TRBD1 (5 bases). Trimming pared 4 bases from V and 4 bases from J, leaving 10 bases between. The germline gives CDR1 MNHEY, CDR2 SMNVEV (reference sequence). CDR3 length equals 13 residues.

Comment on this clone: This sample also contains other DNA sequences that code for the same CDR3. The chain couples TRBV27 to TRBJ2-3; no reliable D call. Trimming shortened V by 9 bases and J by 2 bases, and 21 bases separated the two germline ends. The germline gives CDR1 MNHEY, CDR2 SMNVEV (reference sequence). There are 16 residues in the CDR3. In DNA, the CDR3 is TGTGCCAGTCAACTTCAAGGGCCAACTCCCACAGATACGCAGTATTTT. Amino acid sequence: CASQLQGPTPTDTQYF.

CDR3: CASSPLAGSTDTQYF. The CDR3 nucleotides read TGTGCCAGCAGCCCCCTAGCTGGGAGCACAGATACGCAGTATTTT. V is TRBV13 and J is TRBJ2-3; tentative D call: TRBD2 (5 bases). Trimming took 5 bases from V and 0 from J, leaving 12 bases between them. The germline CDR1 and CDR2 sequences are PRHDT and FYEKMQ (reference sequence). This CDR3 contains 15 residues.

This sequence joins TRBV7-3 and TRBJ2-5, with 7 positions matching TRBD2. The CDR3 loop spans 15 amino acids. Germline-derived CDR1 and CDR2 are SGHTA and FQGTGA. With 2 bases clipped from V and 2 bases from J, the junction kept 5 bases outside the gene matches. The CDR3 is CASSLVSGGQETQYF. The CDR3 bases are TGTGCCAGCAGCTTAGTCTCCGGGGGGCAAGAGACCCAGTACTTC.

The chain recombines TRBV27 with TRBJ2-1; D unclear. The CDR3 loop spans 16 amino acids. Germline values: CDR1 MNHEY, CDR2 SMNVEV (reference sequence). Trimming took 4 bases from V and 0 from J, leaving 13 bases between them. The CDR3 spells CASSSAVQSSYNEQFF. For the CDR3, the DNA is TGTGCCAGCAGTTCCGCTGTGCAGAGCTCCTACAATGAGCAGTTCTTC.

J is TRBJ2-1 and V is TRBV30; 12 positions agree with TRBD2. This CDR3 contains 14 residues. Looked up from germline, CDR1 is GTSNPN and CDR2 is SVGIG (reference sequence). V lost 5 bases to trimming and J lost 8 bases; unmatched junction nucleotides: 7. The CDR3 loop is CAWDLAGGPDEQFF. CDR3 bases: TGTGCCTGGGACCTAGCGGGGGGGCCCGATGAGCAGTTCTTC.